This T cell receptor beta chain was observed in a study of tumour-infiltrating T cells in Burkitt lymphoma. In the study overall: Patients covered every epidemiological subtype of Burkitt lymphoma. Repertoire clonality predicted overall and progression-free survival.

Data came from immunoSEQ multiplex PCR; TCRdb stores just in-frame clones and leaves some out. The table includes about 46,000 clones, less than 35% detected once. The sample holds a few counts of this clone. The sample consisted of tumor tissue. The TCR was taken from a human donor with Burkitt lymphoma.

CDR3 DNA: TGTGCCAGCAGCCCGGGACAGGGTGTGAGGGCTGAAGCTTTCTTT. This codes for CASSPGQGVRAEAFF. The rearrangement joins TRBV13 to TRBJ1-1; 9 nucleotides line up with TRBD1. The CDR3 spans 15 residues. Germline trimming cut 5 bases from V and 6 bases from J; bases unmatched to any gene: 10. CDR1 and CDR2 from the germline V gene are PRHDT and FYEKMQ (reference sequence).